This entry features one T cell receptor (beta chain) sequence. The antigen remains unidentified. Germline V gene data show CDR1 as PRHDT and CDR2 as FYEKMQ (reference sequence). There are 14 residues in the CDR3. The data belong to a study of CXCR3-negative and CXCR3-positive naive CD8 T cells. Study-level information: Roughly 1.5 +/- 0.3 million TRB reads came from each library, giving about 150 million in total.

Study-level findings and limits: Similar levels of surface CD5 were seen between naive subsets; TCR strength was inferred from TRB CDR3 properties. The study found CXCR3 expression partially decreased after cryopreservation and ran most assays on fresh PBMCs.

TRB cDNA was prepared as libraries by UMI-labeled 5' RACE. TCRdb re-called the 5' RACE reads and gives one entry per CDR3 protein, without DNA. This table holds about 48,000 distinct CDR3 sequences. This TCR came from a human donor in good health. Some clones in this sample may be carry-over from other donors' samples. J is TRBJ1-2 and V is TRBV13. Material for sequencing was memory CD8+ T cells from blood. CDR3 region: CASSLGTANYGYTF.